What follows are 15 T cell receptor beta chains derived from one specimen sequenced in a study of cytomegalovirus exposure and HLA in healthy donors. The PCR ran on 60 Vbeta and 13 Jbeta primers. Method: immunoSEQ multiplex PCR; TCRdb's copy keeps in-frame clones and lacks some. The sample contains 100,000 or so clones, approximately 86% of which appear only once. The specimen was PBMCs. The source is a man aged 18 to 29 in good health and CMV-seronegative.

This sequence joins TRBV30 and TRBJ2-5; the D gene is possibly TRBD1 (7 bases). Trimming took off 4 bases at V and 4 bases at J, with 22 bases between the two ends. CDR3 length: 16 amino acids. Germline-derived CDR1 and CDR2 are GTSNPN and SVGIG (reference sequence). Here the CDR3 DNA reads TGTGCCTGGACCCTAAAGGGTCAGGGGGGCGGAGAGACCCAGTACTTC. It is translated as CAWTLKGQGGGETQYF.

CDR3 sequence reads: CASSLMRMNTEAFF. The CDR3 nucleotides are TGTGCCAGCAGTTTGATGAGGATGAACACTGAAGCTTTCTTT. The gene calls are TRBV28 and TRBJ1-1; D is ambiguous. V dropped 3 bases and J dropped 0 bases, with 8 bases sitting between them. Germline V gene sequence: CDR1 MDHEN, CDR2 SYDVKM. The CDR3 is made up of 14 amino acids.

This clone was observed a few times. The J gene is TRBJ1-1, the V gene TRBV5-4; weak D call: TRBD1 (5 bases). Germline CDR1 reads SGHNT; CDR2 reads YYREEE (reference sequence). Between the trimmed V and J ends, which lost 1 base and 0 bases, there was a span of 7 bases. The CDR3 runs to 14 residues. In DNA form, the CDR3 reads TGTGCCAGCAGCTTGTGGGGCTTGAACACTGAAGCTTTCTTT. Its protein is CASSLWGLNTEAFF. Using reference TRBV5-4 and TRBJ1-1 for the parts outside the CDR3, the full variable domain is ETGVTQSPTHLIKTRGQQVTLRCSSQSGHNTVSWYQQALGQGPQFIFQYYREEENGRGNFPPRFSGLQFPNYSSELNVNALELDDSALYLCASSLWGLNTEAFFGQGTRLTVV.

With respect to this clone: The junction departs from germline at one end; a sequencing error may be responsible. The V and J genes are TRBV28 and TRBJ2-7, with D possibly being TRBD1 (6 bases). This CDR3 has 12 residues. The V gene's germline CDR1 is MDHEN and CDR2 SYDVKM. CDR3 nucleotide sequence: TGCCAGATTCCGGGACACTACTACGAGCAGTACTTC. It is translated as CQIPGHYYEQYF.

This clone appeared once. The rearrangement links TRBV6-5 to TRBJ2-7, with D hard to call. Germline V gene data show CDR1 as MNHEY and CDR2 as SVGAGI. This CDR3 spans 11 amino acids. V lost 4 bases, J lost 6 bases, and 7 bases lay in between. CDR3 loop: CASSSPGEQYF. CDR3 DNA: TGTGCCAGCAGTTCTCCGGGCGAGCAGTACTTC.

This chain links TRBV9 with TRBJ2-3; possible D gene TRBD1, 5 bases. Trimming left V 4 bases short and J 0 bases short, with 9 bases between. Germline loops: CDR1 SGDLS, CDR2 YYNGEE. The CDR3 is 14 residues long. The CDR3 sequence is CASSSTVSTDTQYF. The CDR3 DNA reads as TGTGCCAGCAGCTCGACAGTTAGCACAGATACGCAGTATTTT.

This chain uses TRBV28 with TRBJ2-7; D is possibly TRBD1 (6 bases). Germline CDR1 reads MDHEN; CDR2 reads SYDVKM. V was cut by 5 bases and J by 3 bases, with 20 bases left in between. The CDR3 consists of 16 residues. The CDR3 sequence is CASSPILDSRLYEQYF. The CDR3, as DNA: TGTGCCAGCAGTCCCATCCTGGACAGTCGACTCTACGAGCAGTACTTC.

V and J are TRBV6-6 and TRBJ2-7; 10 positions agree with TRBD2. The CDR3 consists of 16 residues. Germline CDR1 is MNHNY and CDR2 is SVGAGI (reference sequence). The ends lost 5 bases at V and 3 bases at J; junction bases unmatched: 10. The CDR3 DNA is TGTGCCAGCAGTGCCGGGGAGCGGGAGGGCCACTACGAGCAGTACTTC. It specifies CASSAGEREGHYEQYF.

This chain uses TRBV18 with TRBJ1-1; D is uncertain. Per the germline V gene, CDR1 is KGHSH and CDR2 is LQKENI. Trimming left V 1 base short and J 1 base short, with 10 bases between. The CDR3 runs 15 residues. CDR3: CASSPLGDPNTEAFF. CDR3 DNA sequence: TGTGCCAGCTCACCACTCGGAGATCCGAACACTGAAGCTTTCTTT.

Comments on this clone: The junction does not match germline at one end; this may be a read error. The rearrangement joins TRBV4-3 to TRBJ2-7; TRBD1 is a possible D gene (6 bases). This CDR3 contains 13 residues. Germline V gives CDR1 LGHNA, CDR2 YSLEER. Written as DNA, the CDR3 is TGCGCCGGCAGCAGACAGGACAGCTACGAGCAGTACTTC. This gives the protein CAGSRQDSYEQYF.

The genes are TRBV4-3 and TRBJ2-2; 8 nucleotides match TRBD1. The CDR3 consists of 15 residues. The V segment lost 3 bases and the J segment 4 bases; nucleotides outside the gene matches: 4. Germline V gene sequence: CDR1 LGHNA, CDR2 YSLEER. CDR3 sequence: CASSQDRAGTGELFF. CDR3 bases: TGCGCCAGCAGCCAGGACAGGGCTGGCACCGGGGAGCTGTTTTTT.

The rearrangement links TRBV6-1 to TRBJ1-1; no definite D call. V gave up 6 bases and J gave up 5 bases, with 10 bases separating them. Germline V gene sequence: CDR1 MNHNS, CDR2 SASEGT. The CDR3 extends over 12 amino acids. The CDR3: CASSQTLTEAFF. CDR3 nucleotide sequence: TGTGCCAGCAGCCAAACTCTAACTGAAGCTTTCTTT.

This clone was observed once. The rearrangement links TRBV28 to TRBJ2-7; TRBD2 matches 7 bases. The CDR3 has 15 residues. With V trimmed by 3 bases and J by 1 base, 6 bases remained unmatched. Germline CDR1 MDHEN, CDR2 SYDVKM. Written as DNA, the CDR3 is TGTGCCAGCAGTTTTGGCCTAGCGGTTTCCTACGAGCAGTACTTC. It is translated as CASSFGLAVSYEQYF.

The table lists this clone with a count of one. The chain couples TRBV7-3 to TRBJ2-2; unclear D gene. Trimming took off 5 bases at V and 0 bases at J, with 10 bases between the two ends. The CDR3 has 15 amino acids. CDR1 and CDR2 (germline): SGHTA, FQGTGA. CDR3 DNA: TGTGCCAGCAGCCCTCCCCGTCCGAACACCGGGGAGCTGTTTTTT. As protein: CASSPPRPNTGELFF.

The genes are TRBV27 and TRBJ2-3; 11 bases are shared with TRBD2. This CDR3 contains 18 residues. Trimming cost V 1 base and J 0 bases; bases outside gene matches: 6. CDR1 is MNHEY and CDR2 is SMNVEV in the germline V gene (reference sequence). CDR3 region: CASSLFPRTSGSTDTQYF. DNA of the CDR3: TGTGCCAGCAGTTTATTCCCCCGGACTAGCGGGAGCACAGATACGCAGTATTTT.